This passage covers 25 T cell receptor beta chains from one sample sequenced in a study of CD4 T cells in relation to SARS-CoV-2 and coronaviruses. For these receptors, no antigen is known. Profiled with immunoSEQ multiplex PCR; TCRdb holds only in-frame clones, not every one. Here the sample spans approximately 20,000 clones, roughly 77% being singletons. CD4+ T cells from unexposed donors were obtained before the COVID-19 pandemic (2011-2018). CD4+ T cells were isolated from the cells after 10 days of culture. The source material was CD4+ T cells from PBMCs, cultured in vitro. These receptors came from a human donor in good health.

Judged by abundance, this clone is large. The chain couples TRBV21-1 to TRBJ1-3. TRBV21-1 is marked as a pseudogene. The CDR3 extends over 15 amino acids. CDR3 in amino acids: CASFHWVQAGNTIYF. The CDR3 nucleotides read TGTGCCAGCTTCCATTGGGTACAAGCTGGAAACACCATATATTTT.

The chain combines TRBV3-1 (or the pseudogene TRBV3-2) with TRBJ2-3; D not resolved. The CDR3 runs 14 residues. V lost 4 bases and J 5 bases, leaving 13 bases between the germline ends. Germline V gene lookup returns CDR1 LGHDT and CDR2 YNNKEL (reference sequence). The CDR3 DNA is TGTGCCAGCAGCCCCTTCTCCAAGGTAGATACGCAGTATTTT. It codes for CASSPFSKVDTQYF.

The chain joins TRBV6-1 to TRBJ2-7; D perhaps matches TRBD2 (6 bases). V lost 3 bases and J lost 0, with 9 bases in between. This CDR3 has 14 residues. Germline V gene data show CDR1 as MNHNS and CDR2 as SASEGT. The CDR3 region has the DNA TGTGCCAGCAGTGAGGGAGGTGGCTCCTACGAGCAGTACTTC. Protein sequence: CASSEGGGSYEQYF.

This clone was found a few times. The chain links TRBV5-1 to TRBJ2-1, with D unresolved. This CDR3 is built from 15 residues. V shed 1 base and J shed 7 bases, with 15 bases lying between them. Germline V gene sequence: CDR1 SGHRS, CDR2 YFSETQ. CDR3 sequence reads: CASSLRTGPRNEQFF. CDR3 in DNA: TGCGCCAGCAGCTTGAGAACGGGCCCGAGGAATGAGCAGTTCTTC. The full variable domain, completed using reference TRBV5-1 and TRBJ2-1, is KAGVTQTPRYLIKTRGQQVTLSCSPISGHRSVSWYQQTPGQGLQFLFEYFSETQRNKGNFPGRFSGRQFSNSRSEMNVSTLELGDSALYLCASSLRTGPRNEQFFGPGTRLTVL.

This clone was found once. V and J are TRBV14 and TRBJ2-3; TRBD2 aligns across 9 bases. Germline CDR1 SGHDN, CDR2 FVKESK. J gave up 4 bases and V 4 bases, and 6 bases lay outside the gene matches. This CDR3 is 15 amino acids long. The CDR3 reads CASSLTTSGSDTQYF. CDR3 DNA: TGTGCCAGCAGCCTAACGACTAGCGGATCAGATACGCAGTATTTT.

This clone was counted between two and nine times. The V and J genes are TRBV6-1 and TRBJ2-7, with 14 nucleotides matching TRBD2. CDR3 length: 16 residues. V dropped 2 bases and J dropped 2; count of bases not matched to a gene: 2. Germline V gene lookup returns CDR1 MNHNS and CDR2 SASEGT. The CDR3 DNA sequence: TGTGCCAGCAGTGAACAGGGACTAGCGGGAGCCTACGAGCAGTACTTC. Translating gives CASSEQGLAGAYEQYF.

The chain joins TRBV6-5 to TRBJ1-5, with 7 bases matching TRBD1. Germline-derived CDR1 and CDR2 are MNHEY and SVGAGI. This CDR3 comprises 15 residues. Trimming removed 6 bases from V and 0 bases from J; junction bases left unmatched: 5. In DNA, the CDR3 is TGTGCCAGCAGGAAAACAGGGGATAGCAATCAGCCCCAGCATTTT. Its protein is CASRKTGDSNQPQHF.

The V gene is TRBV7-6, the J gene TRBJ1-6; a possible D gene is TRBD1 (6 bases). With 5 bases removed from V and 6 bases from J, the gap between germline ends came to 17 bases. The CDR3 consists of 16 residues. Germline V lookup: CDR1 SGHVS, CDR2 FNYEAQ. CDR3 sequence reads: CASSKRGQRTNSPLHF. DNA of the CDR3: TGTGCCAGCAGCAAAAGAGGACAGCGAACTAATTCACCCCTCCACTTT. Combining the CDR3 with reference TRBV7-6 and TRBJ1-6 gives the whole variable domain GAGVSQSPRYKVTKRGQDVALRCDPISGHVSLYWYRQALGQGPEFLTYFNYEAQQDKSGLPNDRFSAERPEGSISTLTIQRTEQRDSAMYRCASSKRGQRTNSPLHFGNGTRLTVT.

As for this clone: The junction shows a germline mismatch at one end, possibly a read error. The chain carries TRBV6-5 and TRBJ2-7; 7 nucleotides line up with TRBD2. The CDR3 covers 15 residues. Germline values: CDR1 MNHEY, CDR2 SVGAGI. For the CDR3, the DNA is TGTGCCAGCAGTGACTCGGCTAGCGGCCCCACGGAGCAGTACTTC. This codes for CASSDSASGPTEQYF.

This clone was observed a few times. V and J are TRBV12-2 and TRBJ2-7; TRBD2, the D gene given by the table, was not confirmed from the DNA. TRBV12-2 is annotated as a pseudogene. The CDR3 length is 15 residues. The CDR3 loop is CASRFPIPGVHEQYF. CDR3 DNA sequence: TGTGCAAGTCGCTTCCCCATCCCCGGGGTCCACGAGCAGTACTTC.

The chain is built from TRBV6-5 and TRBJ1-5; 7 nucleotides match TRBD1. The germline V gene encodes CDR1 MNHEY and CDR2 SVGAGI. This CDR3 spans 13 amino acids. V was clipped by 8 bases and J by 1 base; unmatched bases: 2. The CDR3 DNA follows: TGTGCCAGCGGGGACAGAAGCAATCAGCCCCAGCATTTT. Translating gives CASGDRSNQPQHF.

The V gene is TRBV15, the J gene TRBJ2-3; TRBD2 matches at 8 bases. Germline V gene sequence: CDR1 LNHNV, CDR2 YYDKDF (reference sequence). The junction had 5 bases not matched to a gene; V was cut back by 6 bases and J by 0 bases. This CDR3 comprises 15 residues. The CDR3 DNA is TGTGCCACCAGGGAGGGACTAGTTAGCACAGATACGCAGTATTTT. It encodes CATREGLVSTDTQYF.

This clone was counted between two and nine times. The rearrangement links TRBV6-5 to TRBJ1-1, with D possibly TRBD1 on 6 matching bases. The CDR3 is made up of 14 amino acids. CDR1 is MNHEY and CDR2 is SVGAGI in the germline V gene. The V gene lost 6 bases and the J gene lost 1 base, with 12 bases spanning the gap. Here the CDR3 reads CASRRGGSNTEAFF. The DNA of the CDR3 is TGTGCCAGCAGAAGAGGGGGTTCGAACACTGAAGCTTTCTTT.

V usage is TRBV19 and J usage is TRBJ2-2; D is unclear. The CDR3 is 13 residues long. Germline assignment: CDR1 LNHDA and CDR2 SQIVND (reference sequence). Trimming took off 5 bases at V and 4 bases at J, with 8 bases between the two ends. The CDR3 sequence is CASSPGGTGELFF. CDR3 in DNA: TGTGCCAGTAGTCCTGGCGGCACCGGGGAGCTGTTTTTT.

The chain employs TRBV10-3 and TRBJ2-5; 11 positions match TRBD2. The CDR3 contains 15 residues. Germline values: CDR1 ENHRY, CDR2 SYGVKD. The junction had 3 bases not matched to a gene; V was cut back by 3 bases and J by 3 bases. The CDR3 protein is CAISDTSGRKETQYF. CDR3 nucleotide sequence: TGTGCCATCAGTGACACTAGCGGGAGAAAAGAGACCCAGTACTTC.

This clone appeared once. The chain joins TRBV6-6 to TRBJ1-5; 10 bases are a match to TRBD1. The germline V gene encodes CDR1 MNHNY and CDR2 SVGAGI (reference sequence). This CDR3 has 14 residues. Unmatched junction bases numbered 9, after V lost 7 bases and J lost 9 bases. CDR3 in DNA: TGTGCCAGCAACCCTGGGACAGGGGTTAGGCCCCAGCATTTT. It codes for CASNPGTGVRPQHF.

This clone appeared a few times. The rearrangement joins TRBV6-5 to TRBJ2-7; D is undetermined. Per the germline V gene, CDR1 is MNHEY and CDR2 is SVGAGI. Trimming removed 6 bases from V and 7 bases from J, with 16 bases in between. This CDR3 is 13 amino acids long. Written as DNA, the CDR3 is TGTGCCAGCAGCCCGTTACGGCTTAGGGAGCAGTACTTC. Translating gives CASSPLRLREQYF.

This chain connects TRBV30 to TRBJ1-5; D remains ambiguous. CDR3 length: 13 amino acids. CDR1 is GTSNPN, CDR2 SVGIG, per germline (reference sequence). V was cut by 3 bases and J by 5 bases, with 11 bases left in between. The CDR3 here is CAWSPGLDQPQHF. CDR3 DNA: TGTGCCTGGAGCCCGGGTTTGGATCAGCCCCAGCATTTT.

The gene calls are TRBV6-5 and TRBJ2-2, with D hard to call. Germline assignment: CDR1 MNHEY and CDR2 SVGAGI. The germline V and J ends were trimmed by 7 bases and 6 bases, with 18 bases remaining between them. This CDR3 comprises 15 residues. CDR3 in amino acids: CASTHEPIRPGELFF. Here the CDR3 DNA reads TGTGCCAGCACCCATGAGCCTATTCGCCCCGGGGAGCTGTTTTTT.

The chain combines TRBV4-1 with TRBJ1-1; 9 nucleotides align to TRBD1. V dropped 0 bases and J dropped 1; count of bases not matched to a gene: 12. Germline V gives CDR1 MGHRA, CDR2 YSYEKL. The CDR3 has 19 amino acids. The CDR3 nucleotides are TGCGCCAGCAGCCAAGATGGAAGAGGGACAGGGTCAGGGAACACTGAAGCTTTCTTT. It translates to CASSQDGRGTGSGNTEAFF.

V gene TRBV24-1 combines with J gene TRBJ2-7, with a possible D match to TRBD2 (6 bases). This CDR3 has 15 amino acids. Per the germline V gene, CDR1 is KGHDR and CDR2 is SFDVKD. The V end was cut by 3 bases, the J end by 0 bases, with 11 bases between. The CDR3 coding sequence is TGTGCCACCAGTGATGGGGCGGGGAGCTCCTACGAGCAGTACTTC. Amino acids: CATSDGAGSSYEQYF.

The rearrangement uses TRBV19 and TRBJ1-4, with 8 bases matching TRBD1. The CDR3 contains 15 residues. With 5 bases clipped from V and 7 bases from J, the junction kept 9 bases outside the gene matches. From germline, CDR1 is LNHDA and CDR2 SQIVND (reference sequence). CDR3 residues: CASSGQGARGEKLFF. The DNA for the CDR3 is TGTGCCAGTAGTGGACAGGGCGCGCGAGGTGAAAAACTGTTTTTT.

J is TRBJ2-3 and V is TRBV6-5; no firm D call. V lost 10 bases and J 0 bases, leaving 8 bases between the germline ends. The germline V gene encodes CDR1 MNHEY and CDR2 SVGAGI. The CDR3 extends over 12 amino acids. The CDR3 nucleotides are TGTGCCACCAGACGAAGCACAGATACGCAGTATTTT. It codes for CATRRSTDTQYF.

The chain employs TRBV3-1 (or the pseudogene TRBV3-2) and TRBJ2-7; TRBD2 matches 15 bases. The trim removed 6 bases at V and 7 bases at J, leaving 4 bases unmatched. The CDR3 has 14 residues. In germline, CDR1 is LGHDT, CDR2 YNNKEL (reference sequence). The CDR3 loop reads CASRRTSGRGEQYF. In DNA form, the CDR3 reads TGTGCCAGCAGGCGGACTAGCGGGAGGGGAGAGCAGTACTTC.

The chain carries TRBV5-4 and TRBJ2-1, with TRBD2 matching 13 bases. V was pared by 0 bases and J by 2 bases, with 2 bases of the junction left unmatched. The germline gives CDR1 SGHNT, CDR2 YYREEE (reference sequence). The CDR3 is 17 residues long. CDR3 sequence: CASSLGLAGGTYNEQFF. CDR3 sequence (DNA): TGTGCCAGCAGCTTGGGACTAGCGGGAGGAACCTACAATGAGCAGTTCTTC.